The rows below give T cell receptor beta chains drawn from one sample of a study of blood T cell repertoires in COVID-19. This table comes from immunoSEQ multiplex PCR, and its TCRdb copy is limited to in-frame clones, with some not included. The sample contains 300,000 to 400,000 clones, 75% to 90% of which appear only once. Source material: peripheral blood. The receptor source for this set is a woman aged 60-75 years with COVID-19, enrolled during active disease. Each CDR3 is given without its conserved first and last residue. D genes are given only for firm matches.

CDR3: AWSGEGYVLGGSQPQH; length: 16; V: TRBV30; J: TRBJ1-5; D: NA
CDR3: ASSYTDKSYEQF; length: 12; V: TRBV6-6; J: TRBJ2-1; D: NA
CDR3: ASSYKGELF; length: 9; V: TRBV7-9; J: TRBJ2-2; D: NA
CDR3: ASDPGQGAQNQPQH; length: 14; V: TRBV2; J: TRBJ1-5; D: TRBD1
CDR3: ASTPIGRRGQPQH; length: 13; V: TRBV6-6; J: TRBJ1-5; D: NA
CDR3: ASVGGGDDIQY; length: 11; V: TRBV2; J: TRBJ2-4; D: TRBD2
CDR3: ASRLGHYYGYT; length: 11; V: TRBV6-5; J: TRBJ1-2; D: NA
CDR3: SLSPGGGHNEQF; length: 12; V: TRBV29-1; J: TRBJ2-1; D: TRBD2
CDR3: ASSTDRQTEAF; length: 11; V: TRBV19; J: TRBJ1-1; D: NA
CDR3: ASSQGETSYEQY; length: 12; V: TRBV4-1; J: TRBJ2-7; D: NA
CDR3: ASSPTSGGPAQF; length: 12; V: TRBV7-3; J: TRBJ2-1; D: TRBD2
CDR3: ASSIARGYKNIQY; length: 13; V: TRBV19; J: TRBJ2-4; D: TRBD1
CDR3: ASSQDPASGGVITDTQY; length: 17; V: TRBV4-2; J: TRBJ2-3; D: TRBD2
CDR3: ASTSTGGLETQY; length: 12; V: TRBV6-5; J: TRBJ2-5; D: TRBD1
CDR3: ATPPAGGPYGYT; length: 12; V: TRBV21-1; J: TRBJ1-2; D: NA
CDR3: ASSLDVYGYT; length: 10; V: TRBV7-2; J: TRBJ1-2; D: NA
CDR3: AISDKRDSYNEQF; length: 13; V: TRBV10-3; J: TRBJ2-1; D: TRBD2
CDR3: ASSLQGFGEAF; length: 11; V: TRBV12-3/TRBV12-4; J: TRBJ1-1; D: NA
CDR3: ASSSRQGGNEQF; length: 12; V: TRBV7-9; J: TRBJ2-1; D: NA
CDR3: ASSLDPGREKLF; length: 12; V: TRBV5-4; J: TRBJ1-4; D: NA
CDR3: ASSYREGDTQY; length: 11; V: TRBV7-3; J: TRBJ2-3; D: TRBD2
CDR3: ASRSVSADTQY; length: 11; V: TRBV12-3/TRBV12-4; J: TRBJ2-3; D: NA
CDR3: ASRAGTNSYEQY; length: 12; V: TRBV19; J: TRBJ2-7; D: NA
CDR3: ASSQDSYGYT; length: 10; V: TRBV7-9; J: TRBJ1-2; D: NA
CDR3: ASRVGLGQRWDTDTQY; length: 16; V: TRBV3-1/TRBV3-2; J: TRBJ2-3; D: NA
CDR3: ASSYSGGGPFGEQY; length: 14; V: TRBV6-2/TRBV6-3; J: TRBJ2-7; D: TRBD2
CDR3: ASSPGFSYNQPQH; length: 13; V: TRBV19; J: TRBJ1-5; D: NA
CDR3: ASSRGTDTEAF; length: 11; V: TRBV4-3; J: TRBJ1-1; D: NA
CDR3: ASSLVHVTGGLEDQPQH; length: 17; V: TRBV11-2; J: TRBJ1-5; D: TRBD1
CDR3: AISESHRGVSNQPQH; length: 15; V: TRBV10-3; J: TRBJ1-5; D: NA